This T cell receptor beta chain was observed in a study of cytomegalovirus exposure and HLA in healthy donors. Overall study context: Across 350 to 400 genotyped donors, 81% landed in the Caucasian-associated ancestry cluster. Study-level results: Some TCR beta chains (more than 150 of them) were listed as cytomegalovirus-associated. At a 0.05 false discovery rate, a later analysis found 18,000 or so TCR beta sequences to be associated with HLA alleles.

The PCR employed 60 Vbeta primers together with 13 Jbeta primers. Produced via immunoSEQ multiplex PCR; TCRdb's table is partial and in-frame only. The sample lists roughly 150,000 clones, 80% occurring once. This clone was observed once. Its antigen is undetermined. This clonotype was obtained from a man aged 25-40 years in good health. Sequencing was carried out using PBMCs.

CDR3 nucleotides: TGTGCCAGCAGTTTTACCGGGACAGGGAAACTCGAAGCTTTCTTT. It translates to CASSFTGTGKLEAFF. The chain couples TRBV7-9 to TRBJ1-1, with 9 bases that match TRBD1. Germline V gene lookup returns CDR1 SEHNR and CDR2 FQNEAQ (reference sequence). The CDR3 consists of 15 residues. With 6 bases clipped from V and 8 bases from J, the junction kept 13 bases outside the gene matches.